This T cell receptor (beta chain) emerged from a study of T cell responses to AZD1222 COVID-19 vaccine (dated by TCRdb to about 2021). A note on the overall study: A total of over 230 trial participants underwent TCR sequencing, of whom around 210 had received two doses of AZD1222 and roughly 26 had received two doses of the MenACWY control vaccine. Trial participants were enrolled by age into 18-55, 56-69 and 70-plus year subgroups, with 148, 28 and 57 TCR-sequenced participants respectively. Overall study results and their limits: In the small 56-69-year group, the increase in depth fell short of significance, most likely because of low power. Because no samples from the day 14 peak response were available, repertoires could be characterized only after the peak T cell response. CD4 TCRs associated with the vaccine covered the entire spike protein, and the dominant responses were in regions 160-218 and 743-854. A significant rise in spike-specific TCR breadth and depth was observed after two AZD1222 doses relative to day 0 and relative to MenACWY recipients. Participants were mostly white British, with more females than males. The authors suggested clonal diversity may have been underestimated. Conclusions about previously exposed vaccinees were limited because only six AZD1222 recipients were SARS-CoV-2 seropositive at baseline. Epitopes outside the regions mutated in the B.1.351 and B.1.1.7 variants were reportedly recognized by nearly half of the unique spike-specific TCRs.

Note on this clone: The clone's antigen remains unknown. Base qualities were left out, and no much larger clone turns up one base away.

The CDR3 regions of human TCRbeta chains were analyzed by immunosequencing. Turning to the authors' computational methods: TCRs in the repertoires were compared against a reference library of SARS-CoV-2-specific TCRs that had been generated with the MIRA antigen-specificity platform. Breadth meant the fraction of unique TCRs that were SARS-CoV-2-associated, whereas depth meant the fraction of total T cells that were SARS-CoV-2-associated. Using the MIRA data, every spike-specific TCR was mapped to the spike region that the TCR reacted to and assigned to either a CD4 or a CD8 class. Log10-transformed breadth and depth values were compared by one-way ANOVA with Sidak's multiple comparisons tests. Entries here come from immuneACCESS through TCRdb and include only in-frame sequences with V and J called. Some clones fail to appear in such tables; in the studies checked, an unresolved V gene covers under half of the shortfall, and the cause of the remainder is unknown. The V and J calls and clone size come from that table; D and trimming were worked out from the DNA. In all, the sample holds 120,000 or so clones, and 70% to 90% of those were seen once. Jointly, the top ten make up over 2.5% of the sample.

Explained via the paper, the time point label denotes: about 28 days (+/-7) after the second vaccine dose. AZD1222 recipients with second doses at about 4 weeks or about 12 weeks were pooled, because spike-specific TCR depth and breadth did not differ between schedules. Samples from vaccinated people were obtained from the UK trials COV001 and COV002, which included a single-blind randomized controlled phase 2/3 trial of AZD1222 (ChAdOx1 nCoV-19) in healthy adults. Trial participant PBMC samples were collected at day 0 and day 28 after the second dose for TCRbeta chain sequencing. The sample in question was peripheral blood, obtained 28 days after the second AZD1222 dose. The receptor comes from an adult who received the AZD1222 COVID-19 vaccine.

The CDR3 is CASSFTGYNSPLHF. The DNA sequence is as follows: TGTGCCAGCAGCTTTACAGGCTATAATTCACCCCTCCACTTT. The chain is encoded by TRBV7-2 joined to TRBJ1-6; tentative D gene TRBD1, with 5 bases matching. Cut back by 3 bases and 3 bases, the V and J ends lie 6 bases apart. CDR1 is given as SGHTA and CDR2 as FQGNSA, both from the germline V gene. The CDR3 goes from the cysteine to the phenylalanine over 14 residues. Of the read, only the CDR3 DNA is kept; its 42 bases are in frame from base 1.